The 10 T cell receptor beta chains listed next were all sequenced from one sample in a study of Graves' ophthalmopathy and Graves' hyperthyroidism. The TCR beta CDR3 regions underwent amplification from RNA transcripts. An initial RT-PCR round employing HTBI primers preceded a second-round multiplex PCR. Each CDR3 protein gets one entry after TCRdb re-called the multiplex PCR reads with MiXCR. The profile covers some 390,000 distinct CDR3 sequences, with about 16% appearing a single time and roughly 1.5% taken by the ten largest. The sequencing input was peripheral blood. The receptors shown here come from a woman aged 18-30 years with Graves' ophthalmopathy.

This clonotype was observed a handful of times. The chain employs TRBV12-3 or TRBV12-4 and TRBJ1-5; TRBD1 agrees at 8 bases. This CDR3 has 15 residues. V was clipped by 6 bases and J by 7 bases; unmatched bases: 11. The DNA of the CDR3 is TGTGCCAGCAGAGGACAGGGATCCCTTAACCAGCCCCAGCATTTT. Its translation: CASRGQGSLNQPQHF.

This clonotype occurred many times. The genes are TRBV18 and TRBJ1-1; D is undetermined. CDR1 and CDR2 from the germline V gene are KGHSH and LQKENI. Trimming removed 4 bases at V and 11 bases at J, with 20 bases between. This CDR3 comprises 14 residues. The CDR3 DNA follows: TGTGCCAGCTCACGAGACCGGGCCTGGCTGTATGCTTTCTTT. Protein sequence: CASSRDRAWLYAFF.

This clonotype was picked up many times. This chain links TRBV7-9 with TRBJ2-5, with 8 bases that match TRBD2. The germline V gene encodes CDR1 SEHNR and CDR2 FQNEAQ (reference sequence). V trimming: 5 bases; J trimming: 5 bases; junction bases outside the gene matches: 7. This CDR3 spans 14 amino acids. The CDR3 bases are TGTGCCAGCAGCCCGAGCGGGGGAATGGAGACCCAGTACTTC. Translating it yields CASSPSGGMETQYF.

The V and J genes are TRBV20-1 and TRBJ2-5, with TRBD2 identical over 9 bases. Per germline, CDR1 DFQATT and CDR2 SNEGSKA (reference sequence). The CDR3 consists of 14 residues. V gave up 5 bases and J gave up 5 bases; unmatched junction bases: 9. The CDR3 DNA is TGCAGTGCTCCCACCTTTAGCGGGAGTGAGACCCAGTACTTC. Protein sequence: CSAPTFSGSETQYF.

This clonotype has a count of ten or more. The chain links TRBV6-2 or TRBV6-3 to TRBJ2-1; 7 bases agree with TRBD1. This CDR3 is 15 amino acids long. The V and J ends lost 2 bases and 8 bases, in that order; junction bases with no gene match: 9. Looked up from germline, CDR1 is MNHEY and CDR2 is SVGEGT. The CDR3 region has the DNA TGTGCCAGCAGTTACCGACAGGGATTTTTCGATGAGCAGTTCTTC. The encoded protein is CASSYRQGFFDEQFF.

The V and J genes are TRBV28 and TRBJ1-1; D remains unclear. CDR1 is MDHEN, CDR2 SYDVKM, per germline. This CDR3 has 14 residues. V lost 7 bases and J 0 bases, leaving 12 bases between the germline ends. CDR3 sequence (DNA): TGTGCCAGCACCCGGACGTACATGAACACTGAAGCTTTCTTT. It yields the protein CASTRTYMNTEAFF.

At least ten counts were recorded for this clonotype. J is TRBJ1-3 and V is TRBV11-2; no reliable D call. Trimming stripped 5 bases from V and 6 bases from J, with 11 bases between. The V gene's germline CDR1 is SGHAT and CDR2 FQNNGV. The CDR3 contains 13 residues. CDR3 nucleotide sequence: TGTGCCAGCAGCCATAACGACCAAAACACCATATATTTT. Its translation is CASSHNDQNTIYF.

This clonotype was observed at least ten times. The chain couples TRBV5-1 to TRBJ1-6; a weak D match, TRBD1 (5 bases). Germline CDR1 and CDR2: SGHRS and YFSETQ. The CDR3 runs 14 residues. V gave up 0 bases and J gave up 9 bases, with 10 bases separating them. The CDR3 DNA follows: TGCGCCAGCAGCTTGGACAGGCTGGGTTCACCCCTCCACTTT. Protein sequence: CASSLDRLGSPLHF.

The chain recombines TRBV4-3 with TRBJ1-6, with D possibly being TRBD1 (5 bases). The CDR3 extends over 14 amino acids. The germline V gene has CDR1 LGHNA and CDR2 YSLEER. V was clipped by 0 bases and J by 10 bases, with 10 bases between them. CDR3 DNA sequence: TGCGCCAGCAGCCAAGACCGGGGCAAGTCACCCCTCCACTTT. Amino acid sequence: CASSQDRGKSPLHF.

In its sample, this clonotype was seen many times. V is TRBV15 and J is TRBJ2-2; D is ambiguous. This CDR3 is built from 15 residues. The germline V gene has CDR1 LNHNV and CDR2 YYDKDF (reference sequence). V shed 0 bases and J shed 5 bases, with 10 bases lying between them. CDR3 nucleotides: TGTGCCACCAGCAGAGATCCTGAGGAAACCGGGGAGCTGTTTTTT. Translation gives CATSRDPEETGELFF.